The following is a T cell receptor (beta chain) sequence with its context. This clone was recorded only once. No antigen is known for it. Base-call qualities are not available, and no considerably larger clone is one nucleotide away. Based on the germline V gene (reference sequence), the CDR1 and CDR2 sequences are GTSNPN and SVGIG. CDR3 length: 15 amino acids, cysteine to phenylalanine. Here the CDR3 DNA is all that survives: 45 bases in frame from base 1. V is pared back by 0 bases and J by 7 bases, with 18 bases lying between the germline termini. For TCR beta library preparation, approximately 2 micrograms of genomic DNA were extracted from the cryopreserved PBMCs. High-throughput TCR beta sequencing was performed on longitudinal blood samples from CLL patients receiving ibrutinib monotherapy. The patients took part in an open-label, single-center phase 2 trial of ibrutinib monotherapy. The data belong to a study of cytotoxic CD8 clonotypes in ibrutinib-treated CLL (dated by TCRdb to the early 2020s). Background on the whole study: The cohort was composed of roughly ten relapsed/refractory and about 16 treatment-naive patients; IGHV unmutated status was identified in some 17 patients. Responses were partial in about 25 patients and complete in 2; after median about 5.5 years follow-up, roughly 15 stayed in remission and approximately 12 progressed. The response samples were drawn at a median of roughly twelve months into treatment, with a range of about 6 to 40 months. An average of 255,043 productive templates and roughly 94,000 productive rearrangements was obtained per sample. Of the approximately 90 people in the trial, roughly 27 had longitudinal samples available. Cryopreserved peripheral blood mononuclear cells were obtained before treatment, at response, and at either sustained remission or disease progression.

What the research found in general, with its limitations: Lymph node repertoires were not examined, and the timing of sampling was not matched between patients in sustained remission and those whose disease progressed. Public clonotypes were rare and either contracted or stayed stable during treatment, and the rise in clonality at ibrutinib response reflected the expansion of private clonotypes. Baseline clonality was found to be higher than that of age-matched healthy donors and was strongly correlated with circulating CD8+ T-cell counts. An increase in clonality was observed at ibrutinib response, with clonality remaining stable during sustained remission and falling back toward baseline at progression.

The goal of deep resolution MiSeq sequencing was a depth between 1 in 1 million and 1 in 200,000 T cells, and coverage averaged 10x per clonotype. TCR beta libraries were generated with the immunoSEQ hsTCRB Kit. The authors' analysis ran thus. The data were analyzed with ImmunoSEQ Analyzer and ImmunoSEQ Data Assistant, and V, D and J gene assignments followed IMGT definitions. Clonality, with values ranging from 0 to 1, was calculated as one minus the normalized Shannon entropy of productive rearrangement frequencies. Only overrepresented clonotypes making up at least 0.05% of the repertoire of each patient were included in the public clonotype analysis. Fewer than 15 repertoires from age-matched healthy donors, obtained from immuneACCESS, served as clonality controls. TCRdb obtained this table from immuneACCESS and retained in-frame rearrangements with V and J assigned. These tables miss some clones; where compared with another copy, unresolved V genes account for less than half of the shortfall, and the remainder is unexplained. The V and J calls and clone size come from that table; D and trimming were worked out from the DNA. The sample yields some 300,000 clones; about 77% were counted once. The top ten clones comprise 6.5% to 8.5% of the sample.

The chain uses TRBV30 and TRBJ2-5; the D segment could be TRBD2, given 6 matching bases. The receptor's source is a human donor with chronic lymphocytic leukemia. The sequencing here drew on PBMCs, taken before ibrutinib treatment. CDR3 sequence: CAWSVWGTARGTQYF. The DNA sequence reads TGTGCCTGGAGTGTTTGGGGGACGGCGCGGGGGACCCAGTACTTC.